The 24 T cell receptor beta chains in this list originate from one sample, sequenced in a study of blood T cell repertoires in COVID-19. Libraries were prepared by immunoSEQ multiplex PCR; TCRdb keeps only in-frame clonotypes and omits some of them. The repertoire holds about 76,000 clones, with 86% as singletons. The sequenced sample was peripheral blood. Receptors were obtained from a human donor in a cohort sampled during active COVID-19.

The chain links TRBV18 to TRBJ2-3, with D hard to call. This CDR3 has 15 residues. Germline V CDR1 and CDR2: KGHSH, LQKENI. Trimming cost V 0 bases and J 0 bases, with 7 bases left between them. CDR3 bases: TGTGCCAGCTCACCACCCGGTGCGAGCACAGATACGCAGTATTTT. As protein: CASSPPGASTDTQYF.

CDR3 residues: CASSSGQGVHPGPLHF. CDR3 nucleotides: TGTGCCAGCAGTTCCGGACAGGGTGTTCATCCCGGACCCCTCCACTTT. The chain couples TRBV6-2 or TRBV6-3 to TRBJ1-6; 8 bases map to TRBD1. V lost 4 bases, J lost 12 bases, and 14 bases stayed unmatched. Germline V CDR1 and CDR2: MNHEY, SVGEGT. The CDR3 loop spans 16 amino acids.

The rearrangement joins TRBV7-9 to TRBJ2-3; D is possibly TRBD2 (6 bases). The CDR3 runs 15 residues. V was clipped by 0 bases and J by 1 base, with 8 bases between them. In germline, CDR1 is SEHNR, CDR2 FQNEAQ (reference sequence). The DNA of the CDR3 is TGTGCCAGCAGCTTAGCGGGGACTGGCACAGATACGCAGTATTTT. Amino acid sequence: CASSLAGTGTDTQYF.

The CDR3 DNA is TGTGCCAGCAGTTACTCGAGTCTAGCGGGATACAATGAGCAGTTCTTC. It is translated as CASSYSSLAGYNEQFF. V is TRBV6-5 and J is TRBJ2-1; 9 positions agree with TRBD2. Germline CDR1 reads MNHEY; CDR2 reads SVGAGI. The CDR3 length is 16 residues. With 0 bases clipped from V and 4 bases from J, the junction kept 4 bases outside the gene matches.

This clone was seen a handful of times. The rearrangement joins TRBV11-2 to TRBJ1-1; tentatively, D is TRBD1 (6 bases). V was pared by 5 bases and J by 4 bases, with 11 bases between. Looked up from germline, CDR1 is SGHAT and CDR2 is FQNNGV. This CDR3 contains 13 residues. This CDR3 reads CASSIQGGTEAFF. The CDR3 DNA follows: TGTGCCAGCAGCATACAGGGTGGCACTGAAGCTTTCTTT.

This clone was found once. This specimen includes other DNA sequences encoding the same CDR3. The rearrangement uses TRBV7-2 and TRBJ2-7; D is perhaps TRBD2 (6 bases). Per the germline V gene, CDR1 is SGHTA and CDR2 is FQGNSA. Trimming left V 5 bases short and J 2 bases short, with 10 bases between. This CDR3 has 13 residues. The CDR3 loop reads CASSPGGPYEQYF. The CDR3 DNA reads as TGTGCCAGCAGCCCCGGGGGTCCCTACGAGCAGTACTTC.

This rearrangement joins TRBV20-1 to TRBJ1-1; D possibly corresponds to TRBD1 (6 bases). Germline-derived CDR1 and CDR2 are DFQATT and SNEGSKA (reference sequence). The CDR3 totals 8 residues. CDR3 sequence reads: CRDSEAFF. The CDR3 coding sequence is TGCAGGGACAGCGAAGCTTTCTTT.

The gene calls are TRBV2 and TRBJ1-2; D call uncertain. CDR1 and CDR2 (germline): SNHLY, FYNNEI. Trimming shortened V by 4 bases and J by 3 bases, and 6 bases separated the two germline ends. The CDR3 runs to 12 residues. The CDR3: CASSVGDYGYTF. For the CDR3, the DNA is TGTGCCAGCAGTGTCGGGGACTATGGCTACACCTTC.

The table lists this clone with a count of one. CDR3 protein: CASSYSLRGAPGYTF. CDR3 DNA sequence: TGTGCCAGCAGTTACTCCTTGCGGGGGGCGCCGGGCTACACCTTC. The chain joins TRBV6-5 to TRBJ1-2; the D gene is possibly TRBD1 (6 bases). Between the trimmed V and J ends, which lost 0 bases and 8 bases, there was a span of 16 bases. The CDR3 is made up of 15 amino acids. The germline gives CDR1 MNHEY, CDR2 SVGAGI.

The chain joins TRBV7-6 to TRBJ2-1; 10 bases are shared with TRBD2. Trimming at V came to 1 base and at J to 7 bases, leaving 1 base not matched to a gene. The germline V gene has CDR1 SGHVS and CDR2 FNYEAQ. The CDR3 is 14 residues long. CDR3 DNA sequence: TGTGCCAGCAGCTTAGGACTAGCGGGTAATGAGCAGTTCTTC. Translating it yields CASSLGLAGNEQFF.

This clone was detected only a few times. The CDR3 DNA sequence: TGCGCCAGCAGCCCGGACAGACCAACCGGGGAGCTGTTTTTT. It translates to CASSPDRPTGELFF. This sequence joins TRBV5-1 and TRBJ2-2, with a possible D match to TRBD1 (6 bases). The CDR3 is 14 residues long. Germline V gene lookup returns CDR1 SGHRS and CDR2 YFSETQ. V dropped 4 bases and J dropped 5 bases, with 12 bases sitting between them.

This chain links TRBV19 with TRBJ2-6; 9 bases map to TRBD2. V lost 6 bases and J lost 1; bases outside the gene matches: 10. The germline V gene encodes CDR1 LNHDA and CDR2 SQIVND (reference sequence). The CDR3 totals 18 residues. Here the CDR3 reads CASRESGGLISGANVLTF. The CDR3, as DNA: TGTGCCAGTAGGGAGAGCGGGGGGCTAATTTCTGGGGCCAACGTCCTGACTTTC.

The chain is built from TRBV11-2 and TRBJ2-7; 11 bases line up with TRBD2. Germline lookup yields CDR1 SGHAT and CDR2 FQNNGV. V shed 5 bases, J shed 2 bases, and the junction held 2 bases outside the gene matches. There are 14 residues in the CDR3. Here the CDR3 DNA reads TGTGCCAGCAGCGCGACTAGCGGGACCTACGAGCAGTACTTC. Translated: CASSATSGTYEQYF.

The chain employs TRBV6-5 and TRBJ1-5; no reliable D call. V dropped 6 bases and J dropped 2 bases, with 8 bases sitting between them. This CDR3 spans 13 amino acids. Germline lookup yields CDR1 MNHEY and CDR2 SVGAGI. The CDR3 bases are TGTGCCAGCAGCCCCGCAGGCAATCAGCCCCAGCATTTT. It specifies CASSPAGNQPQHF.

This clone was picked up one time. V gene TRBV14 combines with J gene TRBJ2-7; D is ambiguous. Trimming removed 3 bases from V and 0 bases from J, with 9 bases in between. The CDR3 runs to 14 residues. Germline loops: CDR1 SGHDN, CDR2 FVKESK. DNA of the CDR3: TGTGCCAGCAGCCATGAACTGGTCTCCTACGAGCAGTACTTC. It is translated as CASSHELVSYEQYF.

This chain joins TRBV27 and TRBJ2-5; D might be TRBD2 (5 bases). The CDR3 has 15 residues. Trimming pared 5 bases from V and 5 bases from J, leaving 18 bases between. Looked up from germline, CDR1 is MNHEY and CDR2 is SMNVEV (reference sequence). The CDR3 bases are TGTGCCAGCAGTGCCCGGGGTATTAAGACGGAGACCCAGTACTTC. This translates into CASSARGIKTETQYF.

The genes are TRBV7-9 and TRBJ1-5; D gene unclear. Trimming took 5 bases from V and 7 from J, leaving 9 bases between them. CDR1 is SEHNR and CDR2 is FQNEAQ in the germline V gene (reference sequence). There are 12 residues in the CDR3. The CDR3 reads CASSPPGQPQHF. The CDR3 DNA reads TGTGCCAGCAGCCCTCCGGGACAGCCCCAGCATTTT.

The chain joins TRBV25-1 to TRBJ2-6; possible D gene TRBD1, 5 bases. The V end lost 8 bases, the J end lost 2 bases, and 13 bases lay between the germline ends. This CDR3 spans 15 amino acids. The germline gives CDR1 MGHDK, CDR2 SYGVNS. This CDR3 is CASAHGAAGANVLTF. CDR3 nucleotides: TGTGCCAGCGCCCATGGGGCAGCTGGGGCCAACGTCCTGACTTTC.

The chain joins TRBV13 to TRBJ2-7, with TRBD1 identical over 7 bases. Looked up from germline, CDR1 is PRHDT and CDR2 is FYEKMQ (reference sequence). Trimming took 5 bases from V and 5 from J; bases not matched to a gene: 6. The CDR3 spans 13 residues. The CDR3 DNA reads TGTGCCAGCAGCAGGGGGCGCGCTGACGAGCAGTACTTC. This sequence encodes CASSRGRADEQYF.

The chain recombines TRBV7-2 with TRBJ2-6; a weak D match, TRBD1 (5 bases). Trimming removed 11 bases at V and 0 bases at J, with 8 bases between. This CDR3 has 13 residues. Per germline, CDR1 SGHTA and CDR2 FQGNSA. CDR3 coding DNA: TGTGCCGGACACATCTCTGGGGCCAACGTCCTGACTTTC. Translating gives CAGHISGANVLTF.

V usage is TRBV7-9 and J usage is TRBJ1-6; a possible D gene is TRBD1 (6 bases). V lost 5 bases to trimming and J lost 7 bases, with 12 bases between them. CDR3 length: 14 amino acids. Germline assignment: CDR1 SEHNR and CDR2 FQNEAQ (reference sequence). CDR3 nucleotides: TGTGCCAGCAGCCTAACAGGGATAAATTCACCCCTCCACTTT. Amino acid sequence: CASSLTGINSPLHF.

This chain links TRBV6-1 with TRBJ1-2; 7 positions match TRBD1. J gave up 3 bases and V 2 bases, and 3 bases lay outside the gene matches. Germline values: CDR1 MNHNS, CDR2 SASEGT. The CDR3 is 14 residues long. In nucleotides, the CDR3 is TGTGCCAGCAGTGAATTGCAGGGGGACTATGGCTACACCTTC. Translating gives CASSELQGDYGYTF.

CDR3 coding DNA: TGTGCCAGCAGCAGGGGCGGGGGGCCTCAAGAGACCCAGTACTTC. Amino acid sequence: CASSRGGGPQETQYF. This sequence joins TRBV7-6 and TRBJ2-5; 8 bases match TRBD2. J gave up 2 bases and V 5 bases, and 7 bases lay outside the gene matches. The CDR3 runs 15 residues. CDR1 is SGHVS, CDR2 FNYEAQ, per germline.

The chain is built from TRBV6-5 and TRBJ2-3, with D hard to call. V was pared by 2 bases and J by 0 bases, with 12 bases between. The CDR3 has 16 amino acids. From germline, CDR1 is MNHEY and CDR2 SVGAGI. This chain's CDR3 is CASSYPPEVSTDTQYF. DNA for the CDR3: TGTGCCAGCAGTTACCCTCCAGAGGTGAGCACAGATACGCAGTATTTT.